This TCR beta chain was sequenced during a study of neurological immune-mediated disorders. Preparation of the unsorted libraries drew on 2 million PBMCs stored at -80 C. Study-level results: When repertoires were grouped phylogenetically, those of 18 of 34 multiple sclerosis patients fell into one related-CDR3 cluster, a possible signature.

The CDR3 is 18 residues long. V was cut by 0 bases and J by 0 bases, with 16 bases left in between. CDR1 and CDR2 from the germline V gene are SGHRS and YFSETQ. 5'RACE with 10-nucleotide random UMIs generated the cDNA. A single run covered 15-18 subjects with over 180 million TCR-beta sequences. TCRdb re-called the 5' RACE reads through MiXCR, storing one row per CDR3 protein. In the table there are some 43,000 distinct CDR3 sequences, 2.5% of which are singletons. This clonotype was recorded at least ten times. Antigen unknown. Sequenced: PBMCs. The sequence was collected from a man aged 25-45 years with multiple sclerosis. This chain links TRBV5-1 with TRBJ2-4, with D maybe TRBD1 (5 bases). The CDR3 spells CASSLAFIRGQAKNIQYF. The DNA for the CDR3 is TGCGCCAGCAGCTTGGCCTTTATTAGGGGTCAAGCCAAAAACATTCAGTACTTC.